Listed below are T cell receptor beta chains from one sample, sequenced in a study of identical twins. TCRdb re-called the 5' RACE reads with MiXCR, one entry per CDR3 protein. Of more than 1.5 million distinct CDR3 sequences in the sample, about 32% were seen once. Sequencing was performed on cord blood. All receptors come from a newborn girl in good health. CDR3s include the opening cysteine and the closing phenylalanine or tryptophan. D genes are given only for firm matches. Clone sizes are given selectively: once, few, many, or a class where the clone is expanded.

clone_size: few
d_call: -
v_call: TRBV28
j_call: TRBJ1-5
cdr3_aa: CASKVVVGAGDNQPQHF
cdr3_nt: TGTGCCAGCAAGGTTGTCGTGGGGGCGGGGGATAATCAGCCCCAGCATTTT

clone_size: -
d_call: -
v_call: TRBV10-3
j_call: TRBJ2-1
cdr3_aa: CAIGGERRGPYNEQFF
cdr3_nt: TGTGCCATCGGTGGGGAACGGAGAGGCCCCTACAATGAGCAGTTCTTC

clone_size: few
d_call: TRBD2
v_call: TRBV3-1
j_call: TRBJ2-3
cdr3_aa: CASSQASGTITDTQYF
cdr3_nt: TGTGCCAGCAGCCAAGCCTCCGGGACTATCACAGATACGCAGTATTTT

clone_size: -
d_call: TRBD1
v_call: TRBV12-3/TRBV12-4
j_call: TRBJ1-5
cdr3_aa: CASSFRDSPYQPQHF
cdr3_nt: TGTGCCAGCAGTTTCCGGGACAGCCCTTATCAGCCCCAGCATTTT

clone_size: -
d_call: TRBD1
v_call: TRBV6-1
j_call: TRBJ2-3
cdr3_aa: CAGNKGQGRQAQYF
cdr3_nt: TGTGCCGGAAATAAGGGACAGGGACGGCAAGCGCAGTATTTT

clone_size: -
d_call: TRBD2
v_call: TRBV5-1
j_call: TRBJ2-7
cdr3_aa: CASSLRPTSGPYNEQYF
cdr3_nt: TGCGCCAGCAGCTTGCGGCCGACTAGCGGCCCCTACAATGAGCAGTACTTC

clone_size: few
d_call: -
v_call: TRBV6-1
j_call: TRBJ1-2
cdr3_aa: CASSEPPSGRGYTF
cdr3_nt: TGTGCCAGCAGTGAACCCCCCTCAGGGCGAGGCTACACCTTC

clone_size: -
d_call: -
v_call: TRBV25-1
j_call: TRBJ1-5
cdr3_aa: CASSVVNGPQHF
cdr3_nt: TGTGCCAGCAGCGTGGTGAATGGGCCCCAGCATTTT

clone_size: few
d_call: TRBD1
v_call: TRBV20-1
j_call: TRBJ1-2
cdr3_aa: CSARDRQGQAYGYTF
cdr3_nt: TGCAGTGCTAGAGATCGTCAGGGACAGGCTTATGGCTACACCTTC

clone_size: -
d_call: -
v_call: TRBV20-1
j_call: TRBJ1-1
cdr3_aa: CSARGAGTMNTEAFF
cdr3_nt: TGCAGTGCTAGAGGCGCAGGGACCATGAACACTGAAGCTTTCTTT

clone_size: few
d_call: -
v_call: TRBV20-1
j_call: TRBJ2-7
cdr3_aa: CSAPLAYEQYF
cdr3_nt: TGCAGTGCTCCGTTGGCGTACGAGCAGTACTTC

clone_size: -
d_call: TRBD2
v_call: TRBV20-1
j_call: TRBJ2-5
cdr3_aa: CSASVGLAEETQYF
cdr3_nt: TGCAGTGCTAGCGTCGGACTAGCTGAAGAGACCCAGTACTTC

clone_size: few
d_call: TRBD1
v_call: TRBV24-1
j_call: TRBJ2-7
cdr3_aa: CATSPGQGANEQYF
cdr3_nt: TGTGCCACCAGTCCGGGACAGGGGGCCAACGAGCAGTACTTC

clone_size: few
d_call: -
v_call: TRBV3-1
j_call: TRBJ2-3
cdr3_aa: CASSRDLSTDTQYF
cdr3_nt: TGTGCCAGCAGTCGGGACCTATCTACTGATACGCAGTATTTT

clone_size: -
d_call: -
v_call: TRBV5-1
j_call: TRBJ2-3
cdr3_aa: CASSLDPGRDTQYF
cdr3_nt: TGCGCCAGCAGCTTGGACCCGGGGCGGGATACGCAGTATTTT

clone_size: -
d_call: -
v_call: TRBV4-2
j_call: TRBJ2-1
cdr3_aa: CAINSDLRRAYEQFF
cdr3_nt: TGTGCCATCAATTCCGACCTCCGGAGGGCCTACGAGCAGTTCTTC

clone_size: few
d_call: -
v_call: TRBV6-1
j_call: TRBJ2-3
cdr3_aa: CASQGLAPYTDTQYF
cdr3_nt: TGTGCCTCCCAGGGCCTAGCGCCGTACACAGATACGCAGTATTTT

clone_size: few
d_call: TRBD2
v_call: TRBV20-1
j_call: TRBJ2-7
cdr3_aa: CSAERGLAGAYEQYF
cdr3_nt: TGCAGTGCTGAAAGAGGACTAGCGGGGGCCTACGAGCAGTACTTC

clone_size: once
d_call: -
v_call: TRBV7-8
j_call: TRBJ1-5
cdr3_aa: CASSLGLGQRQPQHF
cdr3_nt: TGTGCCAGCAGCTTAGGATTGGGCCAGAGGCAGCCCCAGCATTTT

clone_size: few
d_call: -
v_call: TRBV12-3/TRBV12-4
j_call: TRBJ2-7
cdr3_aa: CASTVTGSYEQYF
cdr3_nt: TGTGCCAGCACCGTGACAGGCTCCTACGAGCAGTACTTC

clone_size: -
d_call: -
v_call: TRBV2
j_call: TRBJ2-7
cdr3_aa: CASSDAGEAYEQYF
cdr3_nt: TGTGCCAGCAGTGACGCAGGTGAAGCTTACGAGCAGTACTTC

clone_size: few
d_call: TRBD1
v_call: TRBV19
j_call: TRBJ1-2
cdr3_aa: CASRKGQATNYGYTF
cdr3_nt: TGTGCCAGTAGAAAGGGACAGGCGACTAACTATGGCTACACCTTC

clone_size: -
d_call: -
v_call: TRBV24-1
j_call: TRBJ2-7
cdr3_aa: CATSDWTEQYF
cdr3_nt: TGTGCCACCAGTGATTGGACAGAGCAGTACTTC

clone_size: few
d_call: -
v_call: TRBV10-3
j_call: TRBJ1-5
cdr3_aa: CAISGTPRGQPQHF
cdr3_nt: TGTGCCATCAGCGGGACACCTCGGGGTCAGCCCCAGCATTTT

clone_size: -
d_call: TRBD1
v_call: TRBV12-3/TRBV12-4
j_call: TRBJ2-5
cdr3_aa: CASSLDRGPRETQYF
cdr3_nt: TGTGCCAGCAGTTTGGACAGGGGGCCCCGAGAGACCCAGTACTTC

clone_size: many
d_call: -
v_call: TRBV20-1
j_call: TRBJ1-1
cdr3_aa: CSARVGGNTEAFF
cdr3_nt: TGCAGTGCTAGGGTGGGGGGGAACACTGAAGCTTTCTTT

clone_size: -
d_call: -
v_call: TRBV7-2
j_call: TRBJ2-5
cdr3_aa: CASSLDWGRVRETQYF
cdr3_nt: TGTGCCAGCAGCTTAGATTGGGGACGGGTCCGGGAGACCCAGTACTTC

clone_size: -
d_call: -
v_call: TRBV12-3/TRBV12-4
j_call: TRBJ1-6
cdr3_aa: CASSFGPSSPLHF
cdr3_nt: TGTGCCAGCAGTTTCGGCCCATCCTCACCCCTCCACTTT

clone_size: -
d_call: -
v_call: TRBV2
j_call: TRBJ2-1
cdr3_aa: CASNGASGYEQFF
cdr3_nt: TGTGCCAGCAACGGGGCTAGTGGGTATGAGCAGTTCTTC

clone_size: -
d_call: -
v_call: TRBV5-1
j_call: TRBJ2-7
cdr3_aa: CASSLAEGHLPYEQYF
cdr3_nt: TGCGCCAGCAGCTTGGCCGAAGGTCATTTACCCTACGAGCAGTACTTC

clone_size: -
d_call: TRBD2
v_call: TRBV20-1
j_call: TRBJ2-1
cdr3_aa: CSARRLAGGRNGQFF
cdr3_nt: TGCAGTGCTAGGAGACTAGCGGGAGGCCGCAATGGGCAGTTCTTC

clone_size: many
d_call: -
v_call: TRBV10-3
j_call: TRBJ1-2
cdr3_aa: CAIISDSPGNRGYTF
cdr3_nt: TGTGCCATAATCAGTGATAGTCCGGGGAACAGGGGCTACACCTTC

clone_size: -
d_call: -
v_call: TRBV4-1
j_call: TRBJ1-1
cdr3_aa: CASSQDHAGTTEAFF
cdr3_nt: TGCGCCAGCAGCCAAGACCATGCAGGGACCACTGAAGCTTTCTTT

clone_size: -
d_call: -
v_call: TRBV7-2
j_call: TRBJ2-3
cdr3_aa: CASTLNRATADTQYF
cdr3_nt: TGTGCCAGCACCCTCAACAGGGCCACGGCAGATACGCAGTATTTT

clone_size: -
d_call: -
v_call: TRBV2
j_call: TRBJ2-2
cdr3_aa: CASRTGEGGPGGELFF
cdr3_nt: TGTGCCAGCAGAACAGGAGAGGGGGGGCCTGGCGGGGAGCTGTTTTTT

clone_size: -
d_call: -
v_call: TRBV27
j_call: TRBJ1-4
cdr3_aa: CASGADTTNEKLFF
cdr3_nt: TGTGCCAGCGGGGCCGACACAACTAATGAAAAACTGTTTTTT

clone_size: many
d_call: -
v_call: TRBV15
j_call: TRBJ2-3
cdr3_aa: CATSRDYSLTDTQYF
cdr3_nt: TGTGCCACCAGCAGAGACTACAGTCTCACAGATACGCAGTATTTT

clone_size: few
d_call: -
v_call: TRBV27
j_call: TRBJ1-6
cdr3_aa: CASSLSGTYNSPLHF
cdr3_nt: TGTGCCAGCAGTTTATCCGGGACTTATAATTCACCCCTCCACTTT

clone_size: -
d_call: -
v_call: TRBV7-9
j_call: TRBJ1-4
cdr3_aa: CASSLAPTGSEKLFF
cdr3_nt: TGTGCCAGCAGCTTAGCTCCAACAGGGTCTGAAAAACTGTTTTTT

clone_size: few
d_call: TRBD2
v_call: TRBV7-2
j_call: TRBJ2-7
cdr3_aa: CASSLGLAGVGHEQYF
cdr3_nt: TGTGCCAGCAGCTTAGGGTTAGCGGGAGTAGGCCACGAGCAGTACTTC

clone_size: -
d_call: -
v_call: TRBV3-1
j_call: TRBJ2-1
cdr3_aa: CASSQDPRTRFYNEQFF
cdr3_nt: TGTGCCAGCAGCCAAGATCCGAGGACAAGGTTCTACAATGAGCAGTTCTTC

clone_size: once
d_call: -
v_call: TRBV20-1
j_call: TRBJ2-7
cdr3_aa: CSAAGTHRYEQYF
cdr3_nt: TGCAGTGCTGCCGGGACGCACCGCTACGAGCAGTACTTC

clone_size: -
d_call: TRBD1
v_call: TRBV20-1
j_call: TRBJ1-1
cdr3_aa: CSARAGTASTEAFF
cdr3_nt: TGCAGTGCTAGAGCCGGGACAGCGAGCACTGAAGCTTTCTTT

clone_size: few
d_call: -
v_call: TRBV28
j_call: TRBJ2-3
cdr3_aa: CASNEGGDTQYF
cdr3_nt: TGTGCCAGCAACGAGGGTGGAGATACGCAGTATTTT

clone_size: -
d_call: -
v_call: TRBV5-1
j_call: TRBJ2-7
cdr3_aa: CASSRRPLSAGASYEQYF
cdr3_nt: TGCGCCAGCAGCCGACGCCCCCTCTCGGCGGGGGCTTCCTACGAGCAGTACTTC

clone_size: few
d_call: -
v_call: TRBV15
j_call: TRBJ1-4
cdr3_aa: CATSRETGTVEKLFF
cdr3_nt: TGTGCCACCAGCAGAGAAACCGGGACGGTTGAAAAACTGTTTTTT

clone_size: few
d_call: -
v_call: TRBV5-1
j_call: TRBJ2-5
cdr3_aa: CASSLADLSVRDGQETQYF
cdr3_nt: TGCGCCAGCAGCTTGGCCGATTTATCGGTGAGGGACGGCCAAGAGACCCAGTACTTC

clone_size: few
d_call: -
v_call: TRBV4-2
j_call: TRBJ2-4
cdr3_aa: CASSQQGRSQYF
cdr3_nt: TGTGCCAGCAGCCAACAGGGCCGGAGTCAGTACTTC

clone_size: few
d_call: -
v_call: TRBV20-1
j_call: TRBJ2-5
cdr3_aa: CSATTRFETQYF
cdr3_nt: TGCAGTGCCACGACTAGATTCGAGACCCAGTACTTC

clone_size: -
d_call: TRBD2
v_call: TRBV12-3/TRBV12-4
j_call: TRBJ2-5
cdr3_aa: CASSSLAGGGEQYF
cdr3_nt: TGTGCCAGCAGTTCACTAGCGGGAGGTGGGGAGCAGTACTTC

clone_size: -
d_call: -
v_call: TRBV6-1
j_call: TRBJ1-2
cdr3_aa: CASSVNQATGGYTF
cdr3_nt: TGTGCCAGCAGTGTAAACCAGGCAACGGGTGGCTACACCTTC

clone_size: many
d_call: -
v_call: TRBV29-1
j_call: TRBJ2-1
cdr3_aa: CSVELRASYNEQFF
cdr3_nt: TGCAGCGTTGAATTGAGGGCCTCCTACAATGAGCAGTTCTTC